These 19 T cell receptor beta chains came from one sample sequenced in a study of blood T cell repertoires in COVID-19. Assay used: immunoSEQ multiplex PCR; TCRdb lists only in-frame clones, some missing. The table lists around 69,000 clones, roughly 89% of them singletons. The specimen sequenced was peripheral blood. These receptors all come from a woman between 45 and 65 years old with active COVID-19.

Only one count was recorded for this clone. V is TRBV7-8 and J is TRBJ2-3; 7 bases are shared with TRBD2. This CDR3 is 15 amino acids long. V lost 5 bases and J lost 2; bases outside the gene matches: 7. Germline loops: CDR1 SGHVS, CDR2 FQNEAQ. The CDR3 DNA reads TGTGCCAGCAGCCCCCAGCGGGGACCCACAGATACGCAGTATTTT. Encoded protein: CASSPQRGPTDTQYF.

V usage is TRBV2 and J usage is TRBJ2-7, with a weak D call TRBD2 (5 bases). Germline CDR1 SNHLY, CDR2 FYNNEI. The CDR3 sequence is 12 residues long. V was trimmed by 6 bases and J by 0 bases, leaving 6 bases between them. CDR3 region: CASRRDSYEQYF. The CDR3 region has the DNA TGTGCCAGCAGGAGGGACTCCTACGAGCAGTACTTC.

The CDR3 spells CASSITGLGNTIYF. CDR3 coding DNA: TGTGCCAGTAGTATAACAGGGCTTGGAAACACCATATATTTT. This chain uses TRBV19 with TRBJ1-3; D is possibly TRBD1 (6 bases). The V end was cut by 2 bases, the J end by 3 bases, with 8 bases between. Germline assignment: CDR1 LNHDA and CDR2 SQIVND (reference sequence). There are 14 residues in the CDR3.

The CDR3 loop is CASSPRPTSGRAPGELFF. The CDR3, as DNA: TGTGCCAGCAGCCCGAGACCGACTAGCGGGAGGGCCCCCGGGGAGCTGTTTTTT. The V gene is TRBV7-3, the J gene TRBJ2-2; 14 nucleotides agree with TRBD2. V was pared by 5 bases and J by 6 bases, with 11 bases of the junction left unmatched. Per the germline V gene, CDR1 is SGHTA and CDR2 is FQGTGA. The CDR3 sequence is 18 residues long.

In its sample, this clone was seen once. The chain links TRBV3-1 (or the pseudogene TRBV3-2) to TRBJ1-5; 7 bases agree with TRBD1. Germline V gene sequence: CDR1 LGHDT, CDR2 YNNKEL (reference sequence). With 0 bases clipped from V and 7 bases from J, the junction kept 3 bases outside the gene matches. CDR3 size: 14 residues. This CDR3 reads CASSQDPGGQPQHF. The CDR3 DNA reads as TGTGCCAGCAGCCAAGACCCAGGGGGGCAGCCCCAGCATTTT.

V gene TRBV2 combines with J gene TRBJ1-5, with D perhaps TRBD1 (6 bases). Germline CDR1 is SNHLY and CDR2 is FYNNEI. CDR3 length equals 15 residues. V shed 5 bases and J shed 2 bases, with 13 bases lying between them. The CDR3 here is CASSPTGYGNQPQHF. Here the CDR3 DNA reads TGTGCCAGCAGTCCGACAGGATATGGCAATCAGCCCCAGCATTTT.

The chain carries TRBV12-3 or TRBV12-4 and TRBJ2-1; 10 nucleotides agree with TRBD2. The CDR3 runs 13 residues. The junction had 2 bases not matched to a gene; V was cut back by 6 bases and J by 6 bases. CDR3 in DNA: TGTGCCAGCAGGGCTAGCGGGGGCAATGAGCAGTTCTTC. It yields the protein CASRASGGNEQFF.

CDR3 loop: CASSLEDPGYEQYF. Written as DNA, the CDR3 is TGCGCCAGCAGCTTGGAAGACCCGGGGTACGAGCAGTACTTC. The V gene is TRBV5-1, the J gene TRBJ2-7; maybe TRBD2 (5 bases). The CDR3 sequence is 14 residues long. Germline CDR1 and CDR2: SGHRS and YFSETQ. V was shortened by 0 bases and J by 4 bases, with 11 bases between the two germline ends.

The chain joins TRBV25-1 to TRBJ2-1, with D possibly matching TRBD1 (6 bases). Germline V CDR1 and CDR2: MGHDK, SYGVNS. V shed 6 bases and J shed 8 bases, with 17 bases lying between them. The CDR3 sequence is 14 residues long. This CDR3 is CASRETGTPHEQFF. The CDR3, as DNA: TGTGCCAGCAGAGAAACCGGGACACCCCATGAGCAGTTCTTC.

The V gene is TRBV6-6, the J gene TRBJ1-2, with D tentatively TRBD1 (5 bases). The germline gives CDR1 MNHNY, CDR2 SVGAGI (reference sequence). The V end was cut by 2 bases, the J end by 4 bases, with 8 bases between. The CDR3 sequence is 13 residues long. CDR3 bases: TGTGCCAGCAGTTACGGGGGGATCTATGGCTACACCTTC. It specifies CASSYGGIYGYTF.

V gene TRBV28 combines with J gene TRBJ1-6, with TRBD1 matching 9 bases. This CDR3 has 18 residues. Trimming at V came to 4 bases and at J to 5 bases, leaving 12 bases not matched to a gene. Germline V gene sequence: CDR1 MDHEN, CDR2 SYDVKM. CDR3 in amino acids: CASSSISGTGYNNSPLHF. The CDR3 DNA sequence: TGTGCCAGCAGTTCTATTTCCGGGACAGGGTACAATAATTCACCCCTCCACTTT.

V usage is TRBV6-5 and J usage is TRBJ2-1; tentatively, D is TRBD2 (6 bases). CDR1 and CDR2 (germline): MNHEY, SVGAGI. This CDR3 spans 12 amino acids. V gave up 8 bases and J gave up 8 bases, with 13 bases separating them. The CDR3 DNA is TGTGCCAGCCGAACTAGCTGGGATGAGCAGTTCTTC. This codes for CASRTSWDEQFF.

The J gene is TRBJ2-7, the V gene TRBV15, with D perhaps TRBD2 (6 bases). CDR1 and CDR2 (germline): LNHNV, YYDKDF (reference sequence). Trimming removed 0 bases at V and 3 bases at J, with 15 bases between. The CDR3 totals 16 residues. CDR3 in amino acids: CATSRDGAGNYYEQYF. CDR3 DNA sequence: TGTGCCACCAGCAGAGATGGGGCGGGGAATTACTACGAGCAGTACTTC.

This clone was seen a handful of times. The chain couples TRBV2 to TRBJ1-2; 8 positions agree with TRBD1. The CDR3 is made up of 12 amino acids. The germline V gene encodes CDR1 SNHLY and CDR2 FYNNEI. J was trimmed by 12 bases and V by 2 bases; bases with no gene match: 5. The CDR3 loop is CASSERIQGDTF. The CDR3 nucleotides are TGTGCCAGCAGTGAAAGAATACAGGGGGACACCTTC.

The J gene is TRBJ2-1, the V gene TRBV3-1 (or the pseudogene TRBV3-2), with D unresolved. Trimming removed 8 bases from V and 3 bases from J, with 5 bases in between. This CDR3 contains 11 residues. Germline V gene sequence: CDR1 LGHDT, CDR2 YNNKEL (reference sequence). The CDR3 region is CASQFYNEQFF. The CDR3 DNA follows: TGTGCCAGCCAGTTCTACAATGAGCAGTTCTTC.

The sample holds a few counts of this clone. The rearrangement links TRBV7-3 to TRBJ2-3; D is ambiguous. The CDR3 is 14 amino acids. The germline gives CDR1 SGHTA, CDR2 FQGTGA. V lost 3 bases and J 1 base, leaving 8 bases between the germline ends. CDR3 in DNA: TGTGCCAGCAGCTTTCAAACTCGCACAGATACGCAGTATTTT. Protein product: CASSFQTRTDTQYF.

V and J are TRBV6-5 and TRBJ2-5; 11 bases fit TRBD1. From germline, CDR1 is MNHEY and CDR2 SVGAGI. Trimming removed 5 bases from V and 4 bases from J; junction bases left unmatched: 6. The CDR3 length is 15 residues. The CDR3 DNA is TGTGCCAGCAGTATATTCGGGACAGGGGGAGAGACCCAGTACTTC. Protein product: CASSIFGTGGETQYF.

The chain has TRBV7-8 and TRBJ2-7; a weak D match, TRBD1 (5 bases). The CDR3 covers 13 residues. Per the germline V gene, CDR1 is SGHVS and CDR2 is FQNEAQ. V lost 4 bases and J lost 2, with 9 bases in between. The CDR3 region is CASSSQVTYEQYF. CDR3 sequence (DNA): TGTGCCAGCAGCTCACAGGTTACCTACGAGCAGTACTTC.

V and J are TRBV6-5 and TRBJ2-7; maybe TRBD1 (6 bases). The V gene's germline CDR1 is MNHEY and CDR2 SVGAGI. This CDR3 has 14 residues. V lost 7 bases, J lost 4 bases, and 17 bases lay in between. The CDR3 here is CASKQGPNPYEQYF. The CDR3 nucleotides read TGTGCCAGCAAGCAGGGGCCGAATCCTTACGAGCAGTACTTC.